This T cell receptor (beta chain) was found in a study of Graves' ophthalmopathy and Graves' hyperthyroidism. This clonotype was seen at least ten times. Using RNA transcripts, the TCR beta CDR3 regions were amplified. RT-PCR in the first round used HTBI primers; a second-round multiplex PCR followed. TCRdb passed the multiplex PCR reads through MiXCR, listing each CDR3 protein once. The sample carries just over 400,000 distinct CDR3 sequences, around 20% recorded once. The germline gives CDR1 DFQATT, CDR2 SNEGSKA (reference sequence). The CDR3 is 12 residues long. J lost 4 bases, V lost 3 bases, and 0 bases had no gene match.

Specimen: peripheral blood. The chain uses TRBV20-1 and TRBJ2-5, with 9 bases fitting TRBD1. The origin of this receptor is a young woman with stable Graves' hyperthyroidism. CDR3 residues: CSARTGGETQYF. The CDR3 nucleotides are TGCAGTGCTAGGACAGGGGGAGAGACCCAGTACTTC.